The present TCR beta chain was sequenced within a study of blood T cell repertoires in COVID-19 (dated by TCRdb to 2019 to 2021). Concerning the study at large: Samples covering the acute and convalescent phases of COVID-19 were provided by collaborators in the United States, Italy and Spain. The material from the prospective study consisted of cDNA or gDNA derived from T cells, B-cell-depleted T cells, or PBMCs. The dataset comprised deeply sampled blood TCRbeta repertoires from subjects exposed to, actively infected with, or recovered from COVID-19. The repertoires were released in a freely available public database meant as a resource for research on the immune response to SARS-CoV-2. Samples were obtained from the ongoing ImmuneRACE study (first 160 participants) and from some 1,200 subjects provided by 6 global collaborators. Sample metadata almost always included a de-identified subject ID, COVID-19 status, age in years and sex. Where available, HLA class I and class II types were obtained from metadata supplied by the sample provider rather than from assay-based typing.

The immunoSEQ Assay, a bias-controlled multiplex PCR, was used to amplify TCRbeta CDR3 regions from genomic DNA. Under the source paper's analysis protocol: The number of nucleated cells in each sample was estimated by amplification of reference gene primers within the assay. To quantify the absolute abundance of each unique TCRbeta CDR3 rearrangement, sequence reads were collapsed and filtered. For each sample, productive Simpson clonality was calculated as the square root of Simpson's diversity index across productive rearrangements. This immuneACCESS table, as held by TCRdb, lists in-frame sequences with V and J called but not all clones. Of the missing ones, under half trace to an unresolved V gene in checked studies; the others have no known cause. That table gives V, J and clone size, and the DNA gave D and trimming. The sample profile shows 150,000 to 200,000 clones; approximately 79% of them were found once. The ten largest make up around 8% of the sample.

One collaborating source in Seattle enrolled patients during active infection and followed them longitudinally through the course of disease. Collaborating institutions collected whole blood in K2EDTA tubes following their own protocols. Collaborator samples were shipped for TCRbeta analysis as frozen whole blood, isolated PBMCs, or DNA extracted from either sample type. In regard to this clone: Its antigen specificity is not known. The record has no base qualities; no much larger clone is one base away. Within the sample, other DNA sequences also encode this same CDR3.

General findings and caveats noted by the study authors: The amount of clinical and demographic metadata varied by source and participant and was provided uncurated.

V gives up 3 bases and J gives up 1 base, and the segment between their germline ends measures 10 bases. CDR1 and CDR2, per the germline V gene (reference sequence), are LNHDA and SQIVND. The cysteine opens and the phenylalanine closes a CDR3 of 15 amino acids. The kept DNA is CDR3 alone, 45 bases in frame from the first base. The chain is made from TRBV19 and TRBJ1-3; a tentative D call is TRBD1 (5 bases match). What was sequenced was peripheral blood. The source is a woman aged 55-75 years with COVID-19, enrolled during active disease. The sequenced DNA is TGTGCCAGTAGTATTGGGGGGTCGTCTGGAAACACCATATATTTT. This codes for CASSIGGSSGNTIYF.